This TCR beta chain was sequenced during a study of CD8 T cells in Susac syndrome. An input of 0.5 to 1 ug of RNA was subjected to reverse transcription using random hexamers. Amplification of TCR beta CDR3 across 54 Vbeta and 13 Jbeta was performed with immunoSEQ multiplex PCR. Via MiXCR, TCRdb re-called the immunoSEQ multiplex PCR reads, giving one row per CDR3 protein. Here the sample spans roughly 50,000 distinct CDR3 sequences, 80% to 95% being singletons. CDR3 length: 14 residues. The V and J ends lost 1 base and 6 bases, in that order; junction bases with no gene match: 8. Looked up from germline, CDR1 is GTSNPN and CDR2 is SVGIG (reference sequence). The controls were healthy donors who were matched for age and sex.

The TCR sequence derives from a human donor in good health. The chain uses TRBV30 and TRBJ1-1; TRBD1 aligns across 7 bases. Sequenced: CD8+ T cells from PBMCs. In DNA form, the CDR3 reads TGTGCCTGGAGTGGACAGGGCTGGCTGGCTGAAGCTTTCTTT. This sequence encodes CAWSGQGWLAEAFF. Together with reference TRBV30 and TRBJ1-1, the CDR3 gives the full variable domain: SQTIHQWPATLVQPVGSPLSLECTVEGTSNPNLYWYRQAAGRGLQLLFYSVGIGQISSEVPQNLSASRPQDRQFILSSKKLLLSDSGFYLCAWSGQGWLAEAFFGQGTRLTVV.